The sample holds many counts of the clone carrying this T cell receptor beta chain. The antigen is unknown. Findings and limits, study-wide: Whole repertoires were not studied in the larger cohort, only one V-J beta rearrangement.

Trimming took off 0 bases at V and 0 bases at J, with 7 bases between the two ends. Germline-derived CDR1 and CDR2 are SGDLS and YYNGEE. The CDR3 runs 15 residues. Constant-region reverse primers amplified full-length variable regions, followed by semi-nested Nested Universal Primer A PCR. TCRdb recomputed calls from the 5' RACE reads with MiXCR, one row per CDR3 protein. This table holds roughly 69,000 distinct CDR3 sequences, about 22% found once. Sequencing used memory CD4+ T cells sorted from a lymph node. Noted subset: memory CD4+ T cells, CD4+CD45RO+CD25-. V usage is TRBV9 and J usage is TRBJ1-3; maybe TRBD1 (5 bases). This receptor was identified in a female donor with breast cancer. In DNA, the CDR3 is TGTGCCAGCAGCGTAGAGGGACGCTCTGGAAACACCATATATTTT. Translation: CASSVEGRSGNTIYF.